This T cell receptor beta chain was recovered during a study of T cells in Graves' hyperthyroidism and ophthalmopathy. The source material, RNA transcripts, was used to amplify TCR beta CDR3 regions. The study used the HTBI primer set for a first-round RT-PCR of the TCR CDR3. One entry per CDR3 protein, called by TCRdb with MiXCR from the multiplex PCR reads. The table records around 600,000 distinct CDR3 sequences, nearly 45% of them present only once. Trimming at V came to 4 bases and at J to 4 bases, leaving 7 bases not matched to a gene. The CDR3 is made up of 15 amino acids. This clonotype was counted a few times.

This sequence originates from an adult man with Graves' disease, either hyperthyroidism or ophthalmopathy (not recorded which). Sequencing input: peripheral blood or thyroid tissue (not recorded which). The V gene is TRBV12-3 or TRBV12-4, the J gene TRBJ1-3; 7 bases line up with TRBD1. The CDR3 DNA reads TGTGCCAGCAGTTACCGACAGGGCGCGGGAAACACCATATATTTT. Translating it yields CASSYRQGAGNTIYF.